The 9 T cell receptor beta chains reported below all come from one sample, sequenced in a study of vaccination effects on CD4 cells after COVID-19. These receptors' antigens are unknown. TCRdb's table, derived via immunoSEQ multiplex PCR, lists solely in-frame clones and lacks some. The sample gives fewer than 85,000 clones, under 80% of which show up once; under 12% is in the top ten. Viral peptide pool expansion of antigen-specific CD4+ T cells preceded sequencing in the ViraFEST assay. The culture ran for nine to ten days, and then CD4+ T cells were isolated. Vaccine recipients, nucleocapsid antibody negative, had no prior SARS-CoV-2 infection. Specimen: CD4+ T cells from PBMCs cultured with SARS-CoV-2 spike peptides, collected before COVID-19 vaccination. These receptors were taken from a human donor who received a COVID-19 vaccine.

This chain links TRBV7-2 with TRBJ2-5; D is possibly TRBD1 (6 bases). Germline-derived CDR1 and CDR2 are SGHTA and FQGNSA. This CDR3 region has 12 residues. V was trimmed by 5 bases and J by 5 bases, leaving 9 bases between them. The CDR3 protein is CASSGQRETQYF. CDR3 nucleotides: TGTGCCAGCAGCGGACAGAGGGAGACCCAGTACTTC.

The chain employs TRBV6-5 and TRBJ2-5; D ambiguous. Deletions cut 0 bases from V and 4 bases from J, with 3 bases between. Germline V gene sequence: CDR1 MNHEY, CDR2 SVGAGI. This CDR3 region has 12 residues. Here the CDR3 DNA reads TGTGCCAGCAGTTACTCGCCAGAGACCCAGTACTTC. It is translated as CASSYSPETQYF.

The CDR3 DNA reads TGTGCCAGTAGTCGAGGGACGAATACGCAGTATTTT. Protein product: CASSRGTNTQYF. The genes are TRBV19 and TRBJ2-3; possibly TRBD1 or TRBD2 for D (5 bases each). Trimming cost V 5 bases and J 7 bases, with 10 bases left between them. CDR3 length: 12 amino acids. Per germline, CDR1 LNHDA and CDR2 SQIVND (reference sequence).

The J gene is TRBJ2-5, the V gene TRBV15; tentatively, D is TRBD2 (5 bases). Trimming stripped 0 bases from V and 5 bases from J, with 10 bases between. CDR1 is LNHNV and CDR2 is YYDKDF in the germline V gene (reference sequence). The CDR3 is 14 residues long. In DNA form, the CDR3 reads TGTGCCACCAGCAGAGATATGGGAGAGGAGACCCAGTACTTC. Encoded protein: CATSRDMGEETQYF.

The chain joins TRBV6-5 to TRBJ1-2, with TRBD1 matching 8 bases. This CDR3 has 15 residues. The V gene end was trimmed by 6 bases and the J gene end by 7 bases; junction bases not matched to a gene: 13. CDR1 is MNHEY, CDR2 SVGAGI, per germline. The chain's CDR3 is CASSPREQGGLGYTF. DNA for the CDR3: TGTGCCAGCAGCCCGAGAGAACAGGGGGGCCTTGGCTACACCTTC.

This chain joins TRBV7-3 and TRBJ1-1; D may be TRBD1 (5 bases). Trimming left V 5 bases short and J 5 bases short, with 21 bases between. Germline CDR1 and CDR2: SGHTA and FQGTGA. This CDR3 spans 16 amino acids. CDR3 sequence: CASSLGAIGGSTEAFF. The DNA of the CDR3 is TGTGCCAGCAGCCTAGGAGCTATCGGGGGGTCGACTGAAGCTTTCTTT.

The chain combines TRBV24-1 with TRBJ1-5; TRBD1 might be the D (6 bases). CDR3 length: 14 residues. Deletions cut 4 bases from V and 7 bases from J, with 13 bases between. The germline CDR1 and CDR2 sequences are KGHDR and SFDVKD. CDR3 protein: CATSDPGAGQPQHF. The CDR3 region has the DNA TGTGCCACCAGTGACCCAGGGGCTGGGCAGCCCCAGCATTTT.

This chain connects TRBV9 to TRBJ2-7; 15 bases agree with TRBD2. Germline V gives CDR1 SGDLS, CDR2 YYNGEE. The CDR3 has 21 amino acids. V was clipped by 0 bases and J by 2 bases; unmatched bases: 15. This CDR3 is CASSVGSGTSGGQPLTYEQYV. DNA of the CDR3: TGTGCCAGCAGCGTAGGGTCAGGGACTAGCGGGGGGCAACCCCTAACCTACGAGCAGTACGTC.

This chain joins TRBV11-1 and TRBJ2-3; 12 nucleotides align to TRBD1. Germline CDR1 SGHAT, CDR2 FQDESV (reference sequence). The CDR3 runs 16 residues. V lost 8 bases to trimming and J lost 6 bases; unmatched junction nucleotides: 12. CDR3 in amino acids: CASARGQGASADTQYF. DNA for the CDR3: TGTGCCAGCGCACGGGGACAGGGGGCGTCTGCTGATACGCAGTATTTT.